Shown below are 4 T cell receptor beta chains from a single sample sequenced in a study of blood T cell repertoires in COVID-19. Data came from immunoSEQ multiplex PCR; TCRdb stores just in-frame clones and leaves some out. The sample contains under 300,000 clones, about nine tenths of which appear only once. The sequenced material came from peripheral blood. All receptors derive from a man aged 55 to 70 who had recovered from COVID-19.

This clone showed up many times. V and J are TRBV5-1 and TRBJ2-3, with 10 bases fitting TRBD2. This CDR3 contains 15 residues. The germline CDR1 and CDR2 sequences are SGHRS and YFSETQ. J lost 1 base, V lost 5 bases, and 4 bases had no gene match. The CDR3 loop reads CASRPLAGGTDTQYF. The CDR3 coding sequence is TGCGCCAGCAGGCCTCTAGCGGGGGGCACAGATACGCAGTATTTT.

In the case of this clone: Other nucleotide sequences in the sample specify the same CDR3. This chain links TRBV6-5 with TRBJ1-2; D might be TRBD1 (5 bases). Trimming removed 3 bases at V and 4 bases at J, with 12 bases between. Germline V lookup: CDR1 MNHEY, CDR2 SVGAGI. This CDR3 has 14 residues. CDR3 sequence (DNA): TGTGCCAGCAGTTATGGGCAGGGCGGCTATGGCTACACCTTC. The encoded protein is CASSYGQGGYGYTF.

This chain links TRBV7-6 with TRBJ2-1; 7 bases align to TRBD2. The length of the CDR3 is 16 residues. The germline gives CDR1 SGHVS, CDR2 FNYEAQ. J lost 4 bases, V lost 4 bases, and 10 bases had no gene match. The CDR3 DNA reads TGTGCCAGCAGCTCCCGGCGGGGGATGATATACAATGAGCAGTTCTTC. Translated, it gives CASSSRRGMIYNEQFF.

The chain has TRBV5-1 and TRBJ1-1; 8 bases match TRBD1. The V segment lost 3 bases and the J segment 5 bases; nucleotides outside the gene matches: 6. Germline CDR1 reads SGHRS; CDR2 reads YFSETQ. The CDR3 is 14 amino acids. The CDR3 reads CASSSTGGSTEAFF. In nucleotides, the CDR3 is TGCGCCAGCAGCTCTACAGGGGGGTCGACTGAAGCTTTCTTT. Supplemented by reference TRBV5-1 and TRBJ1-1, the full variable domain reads KAGVTQTPRYLIKTRGQQVTLSCSPISGHRSVSWYQQTPGQGLQFLFEYFSETQRNKGNFPGRFSGRQFSNSRSEMNVSTLELGDSALYLCASSSTGGSTEAFFGQGTRLTVV.